This T cell receptor beta chain was found in a study of early T cells in non-severe SARS-CoV-2 infection. Whole-study context: Sequencing targeted bulk RNA from unsorted whole blood, leaving chains unpaired.

Individual cDNA molecules each received unique molecular identifiers attached to them. TCRdb fed the 5' RACE reads into MiXCR, producing one record per CDR3 protein. Of fewer than 85,000 distinct CDR3 sequences in the sample, around 12% are singletons; the top ten hold 4.5%. This clonotype showed up just a few times. The sequencing input was whole blood. This TCR was sampled from an adult who was a healthcare worker with PCR-confirmed SARS-CoV-2 infection or an uninfected control (not recorded which).

This chain's CDR3 is CASSQEEETQYF. Written as DNA, the CDR3 is TGTGCCAGCAGCCAAGAAGAAGAGACCCAGTACTTC. The chain couples TRBV3-1 to TRBJ2-5; D not certain. Trimming took 0 bases from V and 3 from J, leaving 2 bases between them. Germline lookup yields CDR1 LGHDT and CDR2 YNNKEL (reference sequence). The CDR3 totals 12 residues.